This T cell receptor (beta chain) is drawn from a study of vaccination and CD4 T cells after COVID-19. Turning to the study itself: There were six male and four female convalescents, and two of them were Hispanic.

This CDR3 is built from 11 residues. V dropped 0 bases and J dropped 3 bases, with 0 bases sitting between them. Looked up from germline, CDR1 is SGHNT and CDR2 is YYREEE (reference sequence). Sample treatment: roughly 11-day PBMC culture with coronavirus spike peptide pools or control peptides (ViraFEST assay). PBMCs, plated at roughly 2.2 million per well, were grown in the presence of roughly 9.8 IU/ml IL-2 and around 10 ug/ml peptide pools. Cultures got half-medium changes with IL-2 on days 3 and 7. Sequenced with the Oncomine TCR Beta short-read assay was DNA taken from cultured CD4+ T cells. TCRdb re-called the PCR reads with MiXCR, one entry per CDR3 protein. The profile shows 8,000 or so distinct CDR3 sequences, nearly 20% of them singletons. Remarks on this clonotype: The antigen remains undetermined.

The chain joins TRBV5-4 to TRBJ2-5; no reliable D call. The source was CD4+ T cells from blood, cultured in vitro, collected after SARS-CoV-2 vaccination. The TCR comes from a human donor who had recovered from COVID-19. CDR3: CASSLEETQYF. CDR3 DNA: TGTGCCAGCAGCTTGGAAGAGACCCAGTACTTC.